The 12 T cell receptor beta chains in this list originate from one sample, sequenced in a study of radiation and T cells in renal cell carcinoma (dated by TCRdb to 2018 to 2021). What the time point label conveys for this sample: blood 2 weeks post-SBRT. Explained via the paper, the treatment or condition label denotes: 15 Gy SBRT to primary tumor, nephrectomy 4 weeks later. Receptor amplification or capture employed the immunoSEQ multiplex PCR assay. TCRdb holds this immuneACCESS table with in-frame rearrangements only. Some clones are missing; in checked studies, unresolved V genes explain under half, and the rest has no known cause. The sample records more than 95,000 clones, around 80% of which are singletons. The leading ten clones occupy approximately 6.3% of the sample. The specimen comprised blood, sampled from a patient whose treatment included radiotherapy and nephrectomy. These receptors all come from a man in his forties or fifties with renal cell carcinoma.

A word on this clone: In the same sample, other DNA sequences code for this CDR3. V is TRBV5-1 and J is TRBJ2-3; unclear D gene. CDR1 is SGHRS, CDR2 YFSETQ, per germline. The CDR3 runs 13 residues. V lost 0 bases and J 2 bases, leaving 4 bases between the germline ends. The CDR3 sequence is CASSLVPTDTQYF. The CDR3 region has the DNA TGCGCCAGCAGCTTGGTTCCCACAGATACGCAGTATTTT.

For this clone: The same CDR3 also results from other DNA sequences found in this sample. CDR3 bases: TGTGCCAGCAACACAGGGAACACTGAAGCTTTCTTT. Protein: CASNTGNTEAFF. The chain couples TRBV2 to TRBJ1-1, with a weak D call TRBD1 (5 bases). This CDR3 contains 12 residues. CDR1 and CDR2 (germline): SNHLY, FYNNEI. V gave up 7 bases and J gave up 1 base, with 7 bases separating them. The full variable domain, with the rest looked up from reference TRBV2 and TRBJ1-1, is EPEVTQTPSHQVTQMGQEVILRCVPISNHLYFYWYRQILGQKVEFLVSFYNNEISEKSEIFDDQFSVERPDGSNFTLKIRSTKLEDSAMYFCASNTGNTEAFFGQGTRLTVV.

The chain employs TRBV6-5 and TRBJ2-7, with D possibly matching TRBD1 (6 bases). Per the germline V gene, CDR1 is MNHEY and CDR2 is SVGAGI. Trimming took 2 bases from V and 1 from J, leaving 12 bases between them. There are 15 residues in the CDR3. Here the CDR3 DNA reads TGTGCCAGCAGTTACGGTAGACAGGATTCCTACGAGCAGTACTTC. Its translation is CASSYGRQDSYEQYF.

V and J are TRBV28 and TRBJ1-3; tentative D call: TRBD1 (6 bases). The CDR3 is 13 amino acids. CDR1 MDHEN and CDR2 SYDVKM come from the germline V gene. The ends were cut back, 3 bases at V and 7 bases at J, with 10 bases in the middle. CDR3 DNA sequence: TGTGCCAGCAGTTTGGGGGCGGAGAACACCATATATTTT. It specifies CASSLGAENTIYF.

The chain combines TRBV6-6 with TRBJ2-3; D is unclear. The germline V gene has CDR1 MNHNY and CDR2 SVGAGI (reference sequence). The length of the CDR3 is 12 residues. Trimming removed 2 bases from V and 3 bases from J, with 3 bases in between. CDR3 region: CASSYRTDTQYF. Written as DNA, the CDR3 is TGTGCCAGCAGTTACCGTACAGATACGCAGTATTTT.

The CDR3 protein is CASSMQGYIQYF. CDR3 nucleotides: TGTGCCAGTAGTATGCAGGGGTACATTCAGTACTTC. This chain joins TRBV19 and TRBJ2-4; the D gene is possibly TRBD1 (6 bases). The CDR3 has 12 amino acids. Trimming shortened V by 3 bases and J by 8 bases, and 8 bases separated the two germline ends. The germline V gene encodes CDR1 LNHDA and CDR2 SQIVND (reference sequence).

V gene TRBV28 combines with J gene TRBJ1-2; the D is unclear. V lost 8 bases and J lost 3, with 16 bases in between. Germline V CDR1 and CDR2: MDHEN, SYDVKM. The CDR3 covers 14 residues. For the CDR3, the DNA is TGTGCCAGCGGCAGCCCCTTTATCTACTATGGCTACACCTTC. Amino acids: CASGSPFIYYGYTF.

In the case of this clone: This same CDR3 is encoded by further DNA sequences in the sample. The chain carries TRBV9 and TRBJ2-5, with TRBD2 matching over 8 bases. The CDR3 is 15 amino acids. Trimming removed 0 bases from V and 0 bases from J; junction bases left unmatched: 1. Germline V CDR1 and CDR2: SGDLS, YYNGEE. The chain's CDR3 is CASSVAGGYQETQYF. CDR3 nucleotides: TGTGCCAGCAGCGTAGCGGGGGGGTACCAAGAGACCCAGTACTTC.

The V and J genes are TRBV4-2 and TRBJ2-3; 10 bases are a match to TRBD2. Per the germline V gene, CDR1 is LGHNA and CDR2 is YNFKEQ. Trimming removed 2 bases from V and 3 bases from J; junction bases left unmatched: 5. The length of the CDR3 is 16 residues. The CDR3 spells CASSQTAGGPTDTQYF. The DNA for the CDR3 is TGTGCCAGCAGCCAAACAGCGGGGGGGCCGACAGATACGCAGTATTTT.

V and J are TRBV19 and TRBJ2-3, with a weak D call TRBD2 (5 bases). This CDR3 has 16 residues. Germline CDR1 reads LNHDA; CDR2 reads SQIVND (reference sequence). V lost 3 bases, J lost 0 bases, and 13 bases lay in between. The CDR3 reads CASSIGLERSTDTQYF. CDR3 nucleotide sequence: TGTGCCAGTAGTATTGGGTTGGAGCGGAGCACAGATACGCAGTATTTT.

J is TRBJ2-2 and V is TRBV5-1; D is perhaps TRBD1 (6 bases). CDR1 is SGHRS and CDR2 is YFSETQ in the germline V gene. V was clipped by 0 bases and J by 6 bases, with 12 bases between them. CDR3 size: 15 residues. The CDR3 coding sequence is TGCGCCAGCAGCTTGGTACAGGGAGAGGCCGGGGAGCTGTTTTTT. Protein product: CASSLVQGEAGELFF. Full variable domain (missing parts from reference TRBV5-1 and TRBJ2-2): KAGVTQTPRYLIKTRGQQVTLSCSPISGHRSVSWYQQTPGQGLQFLFEYFSETQRNKGNFPGRFSGRQFSNSRSEMNVSTLELGDSALYLCASSLVQGEAGELFFGEGSRLTVL.

This clone was counted between two and nine times. The rearrangement joins TRBV5-6 to TRBJ1-1; the D is unclear. CDR3 length: 13 residues. Trimming removed 0 bases at V and 1 base at J, with 4 bases between. CDR1 SGHDT and CDR2 YYEEEE come from the germline V gene. In nucleotides, the CDR3 is TGTGCCAGCAGCTTGGCGCGGAACACTGAAGCTTTCTTT. Amino acids: CASSLARNTEAFF.